Below, 22 T cell receptor beta chains from the same sample are listed, as sequenced in a study of CD8+ T cells in alopecia areata. RNA was extracted and reverse transcribed into cDNA as the sequencing template. Clones were sequenced by immunoSEQ multiplex PCR, and TCRdb holds only the in-frame ones, with some missing. The table has about 97,000 clones, just under 60% seen once. Noted treatment: oral pan-JAK inhibitor, 5-10 mg twice daily. The sample consisted of CD8+ T cells sorted from blood, taken at approximately week 60, from a patient treated with tofacitinib. The receptors come from a human donor with alopecia areata.

This chain links TRBV27 with TRBJ2-1; D tentatively fits TRBD1 or TRBD2 (5 bases each). The CDR3 extends over 13 amino acids. V dropped 5 bases and J dropped 10 bases, with 15 bases sitting between them. Germline V gives CDR1 MNHEY, CDR2 SMNVEV (reference sequence). The CDR3 loop is CASSPGASGEQFF. The CDR3 region has the DNA TGTGCCAGCAGTCCCGGGGCCTCAGGAGAGCAGTTCTTC.

V is TRBV7-9 and J is TRBJ1-2, with D hard to call. The CDR3 runs 13 residues. CDR1 and CDR2 (germline): SEHNR, FQNEAQ (reference sequence). V lost 3 bases to trimming and J lost 2 bases, with 7 bases between them. As DNA, the CDR3 is TGTGCCAGCAGCTTTGGCCAGAACTATGGCTACACCTTC. This sequence encodes CASSFGQNYGYTF.

This clone was counted once. This chain connects TRBV9 to TRBJ2-2, with 10 nucleotides matching TRBD2. CDR3 length equals 16 residues. CDR1 SGDLS and CDR2 YYNGEE come from the germline V gene. V was pared by 4 bases and J by 6 bases, with 9 bases of the junction left unmatched. CDR3 amino acids: CASSLGLAARPGELFF. The CDR3 DNA reads as TGTGCCAGCAGCCTAGGACTAGCGGCGCGCCCCGGGGAGCTGTTTTTT.

This clone was recorded once. The rearrangement links TRBV12-5 to TRBJ2-1; the D is unclear. This CDR3 contains 12 residues. V lost 5 bases and J 8 bases, leaving 10 bases between the germline ends. The V gene's germline CDR1 is LGHNT and CDR2 FRNRAP. The CDR3 sequence: CASGSEVYEQFF. CDR3 coding DNA: TGTGCTAGTGGTAGCGAGGTCTATGAGCAGTTCTTC.

The chain recombines TRBV9 with TRBJ2-7; 7 bases fit TRBD1. CDR1 is SGDLS, CDR2 YYNGEE, per germline. The CDR3 spans 15 residues. V shed 0 bases, J shed 5 bases, and the junction held 8 bases outside the gene matches. The CDR3 reads CASSVAAQGQHEQYF. The DNA for the CDR3 is TGTGCCAGCAGCGTAGCCGCGCAGGGACAGCACGAGCAGTACTTC.

The chain has TRBV14 and TRBJ1-2; D may be TRBD1 (5 bases). This CDR3 has 17 residues. Trimming removed 0 bases from V and 6 bases from J, with 20 bases in between. From germline, CDR1 is SGHDN and CDR2 FVKESK. In nucleotides, the CDR3 is TGTGCCAGCAGCCAAGAGGTGAGGGCAGGGAGAGACGATGGCTACACCTTC. Protein product: CASSQEVRAGRDDGYTF.

This rearrangement joins TRBV27 to TRBJ1-5; possible D gene TRBD1, 5 bases. CDR3 length: 15 amino acids. V was shortened by 9 bases and J by 1 base, with 16 bases between the two germline ends. CDR1 and CDR2 from the germline V gene are MNHEY and SMNVEV (reference sequence). The CDR3 protein is CASRRGGVSNQPQHF. The CDR3, as DNA: TGTGCCAGTCGTAGAGGAGGGGTGAGCAATCAGCCCCAGCATTTT.

The V and J genes are TRBV4-2 and TRBJ1-2, with 9 nucleotides matching TRBD1. The CDR3 spans 16 residues. Germline CDR1 reads LGHNA; CDR2 reads YNFKEQ. The ends lost 2 bases at V and 3 bases at J; junction bases unmatched: 7. Here the CDR3 reads CASSQQSQGAYYGYTF. The DNA of the CDR3 is TGTGCCAGCAGCCAACAGTCACAGGGGGCTTACTATGGCTACACCTTC.

This clone was detected a few times. The chain recombines TRBV4-1 with TRBJ2-5; unclear D gene. Germline V gene sequence: CDR1 MGHRA, CDR2 YSYEKL. V was pared by 1 base and J by 3 bases, with 6 bases between. The CDR3 length is 13 residues. This CDR3 reads CASSQVVEETQYF. The DNA for the CDR3 is TGCGCCAGCAGCCAAGTCGTGGAAGAGACCCAGTACTTC.

The V call is TRBV29-1, the J call TRBJ2-1, with D possibly matching TRBD2 (5 bases). The CDR3 is 12 amino acids. Germline lookup yields CDR1 SQVTM and CDR2 ANQGSEA. Trimming left V 6 bases short and J 1 base short, with 7 bases between. CDR3 sequence: CSVRRSYNEQFF. The CDR3 coding sequence is TGCAGCGTGAGGAGGTCCTACAATGAGCAGTTCTTC.

This rearrangement joins TRBV5-1 to TRBJ2-2, with 11 bases that match TRBD2. The CDR3 covers 16 residues. Per germline, CDR1 SGHRS and CDR2 YFSETQ. V lost 2 bases, J lost 6 bases, and 6 bases stayed unmatched. CDR3 residues: CASSLTSGGFSGELFF. CDR3 bases: TGCGCCAGCAGCTTAACTAGCGGGGGTTTCTCCGGGGAGCTGTTTTTT.

This clone was recorded a few times. The V gene is TRBV7-2, the J gene TRBJ2-5; 11 nucleotides agree with TRBD2. CDR3 size: 16 residues. The germline CDR1 and CDR2 sequences are SGHTA and FQGNSA. With 0 bases clipped from V and 4 bases from J, the junction kept 4 bases outside the gene matches. The CDR3 here is CASSLASSGGLETQYF. The CDR3 bases are TGTGCCAGCAGCTTAGCGTCTAGCGGGGGGTTAGAGACCCAGTACTTC.

The V and J genes are TRBV9 and TRBJ1-2, with unresolved D. V lost 0 bases, J lost 2 bases, and 11 bases lay in between. CDR3 length: 15 amino acids. The germline V gene has CDR1 SGDLS and CDR2 YYNGEE. CDR3 bases: TGTGCCAGCAGCGTAGGTGGCAGGCCGAACTATGGCTACACCTTC. Its translation: CASSVGGRPNYGYTF. Combining the CDR3 with reference TRBV9 and TRBJ1-2 gives the whole variable domain DSGVTQTPKHLITATGQRVTLRCSPRSGDLSVYWYQQSLDQGLQFLIQYYNGEERAKGNILERFSAQQFPDLHSELNLSSLELGDSALYFCASSVGGRPNYGYTFGSGTRLTVV.

The chain recombines TRBV27 with TRBJ1-5; D perhaps matches TRBD1 (6 bases). Germline-derived CDR1 and CDR2 are MNHEY and SMNVEV (reference sequence). Trimming removed 5 bases from V and 2 bases from J, with 13 bases in between. This CDR3 contains 15 residues. CDR3 in amino acids: CASSPTGYGNQPQHF. The CDR3 nucleotides are TGTGCCAGCAGTCCCACAGGGTATGGCAATCAGCCCCAGCATTTT.

The chain combines TRBV13 with TRBJ2-1; 16 bases map to TRBD2. With 5 bases clipped from V and 8 bases from J, the junction kept 6 bases outside the gene matches. CDR1 and CDR2 (germline): PRHDT, FYEKMQ (reference sequence). The CDR3 runs to 16 residues. The CDR3 loop reads CASSPGTSGGAHEQFF. The CDR3 coding sequence is TGTGCCAGCAGCCCGGGGACTAGCGGGGGGGCCCATGAGCAGTTCTTC. The whole variable domain, remainder taken from reference TRBV13 and TRBJ2-1, is AAGVIQSPRHLIKEKRETATLKCYPIPRHDTVYWYQQGPGQDPQFLISFYEKMQSDKGSIPDRFSAQQFSDYHSELNMSSLELGDSALYFCASSPGTSGGAHEQFFGPGTRLTVL.

CDR3 residues: CASSLGAVDTQYF. For the CDR3, the DNA is TGTGCCAGCAGTCTGGGTGCCGTAGATACGCAGTATTTT. The rearrangement uses TRBV25-1 and TRBJ2-3; D uncertain. CDR1 and CDR2 from the germline V gene are MGHDK and SYGVNS. The CDR3 contains 13 residues. V lost 5 bases, J lost 5 bases, and 11 bases lay in between.

V and J are TRBV9 and TRBJ2-1; TRBD1 might be the D (6 bases). Germline V gives CDR1 SGDLS, CDR2 YYNGEE. This CDR3 contains 16 residues. Trimming cost V 3 bases and J 4 bases, with 17 bases left between them. CDR3 sequence reads: CASSEGPGDIYNEQFF. In DNA, the CDR3 is TGTGCCAGCAGCGAGGGGCCCGGGGACATATACAATGAGCAGTTCTTC.

This sequence joins TRBV6-5 and TRBJ2-5; 8 bases are a match to TRBD1. The germline V gene has CDR1 MNHEY and CDR2 SVGAGI. V was pared by 2 bases and J by 4 bases, with 6 bases of the junction left unmatched. The CDR3 sequence is 15 residues long. The CDR3 DNA reads as TGTGCCAGCAGTTACCGACAGGGGCGGCGAGAGACCCAGTACTTC. This translates into CASSYRQGRRETQYF.

This rearrangement joins TRBV7-9 to TRBJ1-2; D gene uncertain. CDR1 is SEHNR, CDR2 FQNEAQ, per germline (reference sequence). The CDR3 is made up of 14 amino acids. The V gene lost 5 bases and the J gene lost 0 bases, with 10 bases spanning the gap. DNA of the CDR3: TGTGCCAGCAGCCCGTCAGAAACTAACTATGGCTACACCTTC. Translating gives CASSPSETNYGYTF.

The V call is TRBV7-2, the J call TRBJ2-1; TRBD2 matches at 12 bases. Germline CDR1 and CDR2: SGHTA and FQGNSA. The CDR3 loop spans 18 amino acids. V was clipped by 4 bases and J by 0 bases; unmatched bases: 7. The CDR3 coding sequence is TGTGCCAGCAGCTCCACTAGCGGGGGGTACCCCTCCTACAATGAGCAGTTCTTC. This sequence encodes CASSSTSGGYPSYNEQFF.

The V and J genes are TRBV7-9 and TRBJ2-5, with 8 bases aligning to TRBD1. CDR3 length: 18 residues. CDR1 and CDR2 from the germline V gene are SEHNR and FQNEAQ (reference sequence). With 5 bases clipped from V and 1 base from J, the junction kept 15 bases outside the gene matches. CDR3 loop: CASSHDRDRHYLQETQYF. In DNA, the CDR3 is TGTGCCAGCAGCCACGACCGGGACAGGCATTACCTCCAAGAGACCCAGTACTTC.

The chain joins TRBV6-1 to TRBJ2-3; TRBD1 might be the D (6 bases). Germline V CDR1 and CDR2: MNHNS, SASEGT. CDR3 length equals 12 residues. The CDR3 sequence is CAGAGGPDTQYF. In nucleotides, the CDR3 is TGTGCTGGGGCTGGGGGCCCAGATACGCAGTATTTT.